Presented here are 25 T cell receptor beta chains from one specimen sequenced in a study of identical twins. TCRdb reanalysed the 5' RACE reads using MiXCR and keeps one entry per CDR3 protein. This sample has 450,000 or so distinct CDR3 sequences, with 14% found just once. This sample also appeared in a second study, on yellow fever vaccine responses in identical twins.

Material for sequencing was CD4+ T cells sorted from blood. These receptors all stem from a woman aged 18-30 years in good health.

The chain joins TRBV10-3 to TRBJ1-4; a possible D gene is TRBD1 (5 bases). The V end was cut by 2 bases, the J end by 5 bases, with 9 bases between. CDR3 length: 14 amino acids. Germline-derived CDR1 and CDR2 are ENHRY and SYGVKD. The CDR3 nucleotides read TGTGCCATCAGTGAGGGGGCGGCGAATGAAAAACTGTTTTTT. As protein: CAISEGAANEKLFF.

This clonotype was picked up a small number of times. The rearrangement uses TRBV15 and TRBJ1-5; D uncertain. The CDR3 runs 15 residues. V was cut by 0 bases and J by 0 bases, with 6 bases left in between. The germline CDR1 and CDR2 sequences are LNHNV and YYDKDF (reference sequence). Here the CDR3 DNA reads TGTGCCACCAGCAGAGAGATTCTTAGCAATCAGCCCCAGCATTTT. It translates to CATSREILSNQPQHF.

The CDR3 nucleotides read TGTGCCAGCAGTTCTGCCGGGACAGGGGGCTCTCTCCCATACTTC. It codes for CASSSAGTGGSLPYF. The chain links TRBV25-1 to TRBJ2-7, with 12 bases aligning to TRBD1. The CDR3 has 15 residues. V lost 5 bases to trimming and J lost 13 bases; unmatched junction nucleotides: 15. CDR1 and CDR2 from the germline V gene are MGHDK and SYGVNS.

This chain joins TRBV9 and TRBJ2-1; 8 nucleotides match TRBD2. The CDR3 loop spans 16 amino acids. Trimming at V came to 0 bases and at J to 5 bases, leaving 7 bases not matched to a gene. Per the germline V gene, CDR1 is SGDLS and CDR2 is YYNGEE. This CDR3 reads CASSVDLRGANNEQFF. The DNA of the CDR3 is TGTGCCAGCAGCGTAGATCTGCGGGGGGCGAACAATGAGCAGTTCTTC.

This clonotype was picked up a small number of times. CDR3 amino acids: CASSSAQGDTDTQYF. The CDR3 coding sequence is TGTGCCAGCAGCTCGGCTCAGGGAGACACAGATACGCAGTATTTT. The rearrangement joins TRBV7-9 to TRBJ2-3; D possibly matches TRBD1 or TRBD2 (5 bases each). The germline V and J ends were trimmed by 4 bases and 2 bases, with 13 bases remaining between them. This CDR3 region has 15 residues. CDR1 is SEHNR, CDR2 FQNEAQ, per germline (reference sequence).

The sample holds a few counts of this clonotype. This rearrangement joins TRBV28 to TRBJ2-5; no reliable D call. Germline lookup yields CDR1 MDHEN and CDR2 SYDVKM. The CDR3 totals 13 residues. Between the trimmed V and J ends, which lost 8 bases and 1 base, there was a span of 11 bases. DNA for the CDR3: TGTGCCAGCGCCGACTGGACCCAAGAGACCCAGTACTTC. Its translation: CASADWTQETQYF.

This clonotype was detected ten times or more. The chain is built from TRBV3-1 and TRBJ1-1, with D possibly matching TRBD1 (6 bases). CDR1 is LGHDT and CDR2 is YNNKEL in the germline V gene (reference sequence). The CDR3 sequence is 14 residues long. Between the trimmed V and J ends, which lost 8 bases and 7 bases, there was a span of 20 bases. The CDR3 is CASAPARGSFEAFF. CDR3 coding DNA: TGTGCCAGCGCGCCCGCCAGGGGAAGTTTTGAAGCTTTCTTT. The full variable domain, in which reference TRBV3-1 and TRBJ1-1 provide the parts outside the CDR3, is DTAVSQTPKYLVTQMGNDKSIKCEQNLGHDTMYWYKQDSKKFLKIMFSYNNKELIINETVPNRFSPKSPDKAHLNLHINSLELGDSAVYFCASAPARGSFEAFFGQGTRLTVV.

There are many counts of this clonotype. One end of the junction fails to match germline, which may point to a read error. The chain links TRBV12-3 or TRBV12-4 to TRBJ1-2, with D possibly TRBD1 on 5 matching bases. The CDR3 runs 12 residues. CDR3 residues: CASSLAPGPESF. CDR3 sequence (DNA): TGTGCCAGCAGTTTAGCGCCGGGACCCGAAAGCTTC.

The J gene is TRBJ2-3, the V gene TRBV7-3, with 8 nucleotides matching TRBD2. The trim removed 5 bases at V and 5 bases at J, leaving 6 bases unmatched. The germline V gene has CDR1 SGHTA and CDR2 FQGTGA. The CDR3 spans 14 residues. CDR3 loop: CASSPGGVGDTQYF. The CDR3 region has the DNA TGTGCCAGCAGCCCCGGGGGGGTTGGAGATACGCAGTATTTT. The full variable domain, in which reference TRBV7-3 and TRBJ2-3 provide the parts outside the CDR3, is GAGVSQTPSNKVTEKGKYVELRCDPISGHTALYWYRQSLGQGPEFLIYFQGTGAADDSGLPNDRFFAVRPEGSVSTLKIQRTERGDSAVYLCASSPGGVGDTQYFGPGTRLTVL.

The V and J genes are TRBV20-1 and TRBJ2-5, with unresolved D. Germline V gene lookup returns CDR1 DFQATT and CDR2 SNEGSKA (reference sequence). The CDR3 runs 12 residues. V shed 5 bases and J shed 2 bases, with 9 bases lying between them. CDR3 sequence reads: CSALLPQETQYF. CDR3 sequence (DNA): TGCAGTGCTCTACTGCCGCAAGAGACCCAGTACTTC.

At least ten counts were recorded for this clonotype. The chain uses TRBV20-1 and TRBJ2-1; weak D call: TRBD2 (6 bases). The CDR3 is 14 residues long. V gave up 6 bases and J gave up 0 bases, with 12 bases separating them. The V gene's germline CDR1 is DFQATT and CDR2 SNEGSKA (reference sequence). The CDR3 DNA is TGCAGTGCGCATCCTAGCGCCTCCTACAATGAGCAGTTCTTC. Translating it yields CSAHPSASYNEQFF.

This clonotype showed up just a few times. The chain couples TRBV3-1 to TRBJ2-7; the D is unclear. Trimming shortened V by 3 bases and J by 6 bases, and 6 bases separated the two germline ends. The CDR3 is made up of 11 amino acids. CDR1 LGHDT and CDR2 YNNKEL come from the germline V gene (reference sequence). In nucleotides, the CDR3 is TGTGCCAGCAGCCACGCCTCCGAGCAGTACTTC. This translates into CASSHASEQYF.

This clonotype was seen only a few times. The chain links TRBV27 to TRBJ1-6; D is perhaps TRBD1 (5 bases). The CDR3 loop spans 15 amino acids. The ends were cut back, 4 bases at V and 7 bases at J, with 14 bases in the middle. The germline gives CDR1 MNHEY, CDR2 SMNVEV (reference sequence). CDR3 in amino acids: CASSYRGSSNSPLHF. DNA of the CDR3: TGTGCCAGCAGTTACCGGGGGAGTTCAAATTCACCCCTCCACTTT.

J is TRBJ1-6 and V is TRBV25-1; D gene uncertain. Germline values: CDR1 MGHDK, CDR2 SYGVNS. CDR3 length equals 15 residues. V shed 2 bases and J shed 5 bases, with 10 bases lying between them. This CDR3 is CASSEGGRDNSPLHF. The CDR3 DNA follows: TGTGCCAGCAGTGAAGGAGGCAGAGATAATTCACCCCTCCACTTT.

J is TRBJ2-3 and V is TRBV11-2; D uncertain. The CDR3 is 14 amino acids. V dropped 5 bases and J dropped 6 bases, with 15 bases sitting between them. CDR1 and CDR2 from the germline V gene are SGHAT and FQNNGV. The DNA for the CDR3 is TGTGCCAGCAGCCAGCAGCCTCGTGGGGATACGCAGTATTTT. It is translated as CASSQQPRGDTQYF.

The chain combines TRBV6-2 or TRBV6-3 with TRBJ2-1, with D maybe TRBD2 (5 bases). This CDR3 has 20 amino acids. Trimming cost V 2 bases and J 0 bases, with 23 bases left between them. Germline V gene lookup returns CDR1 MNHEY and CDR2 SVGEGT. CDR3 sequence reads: CASSYDGSPGSAYSYNEQFF. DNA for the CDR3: TGTGCCAGCAGTTACGATGGTTCACCGGGGTCCGCATACTCCTACAATGAGCAGTTCTTC.

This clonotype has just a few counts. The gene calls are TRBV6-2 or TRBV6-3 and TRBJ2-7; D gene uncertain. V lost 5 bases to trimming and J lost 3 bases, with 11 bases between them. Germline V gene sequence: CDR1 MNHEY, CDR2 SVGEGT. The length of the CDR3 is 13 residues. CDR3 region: CASSLELYYEQYF. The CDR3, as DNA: TGTGCCAGCAGTCTCGAGCTCTACTACGAGCAGTACTTC.

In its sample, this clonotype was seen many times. The CDR3 DNA reads TGTGCCAGCAACGACGGACGGAACTATGGCTACACCTTC. This encodes CASNDGRNYGYTF. The chain recombines TRBV11-2 with TRBJ1-2; D uncertain. Between the trimmed V and J ends, which lost 7 bases and 2 bases, there was a span of 11 bases. Looked up from germline, CDR1 is SGHAT and CDR2 is FQNNGV. CDR3 size: 13 residues.

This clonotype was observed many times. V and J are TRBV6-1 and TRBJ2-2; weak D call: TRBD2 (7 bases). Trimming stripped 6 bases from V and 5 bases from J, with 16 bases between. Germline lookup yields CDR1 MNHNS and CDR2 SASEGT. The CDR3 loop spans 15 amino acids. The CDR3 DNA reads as TGTGCCAGCAGCCCCCGCGGGGGCCGGACCGGGGAGCTGTTTTTT. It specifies CASSPRGGRTGELFF.

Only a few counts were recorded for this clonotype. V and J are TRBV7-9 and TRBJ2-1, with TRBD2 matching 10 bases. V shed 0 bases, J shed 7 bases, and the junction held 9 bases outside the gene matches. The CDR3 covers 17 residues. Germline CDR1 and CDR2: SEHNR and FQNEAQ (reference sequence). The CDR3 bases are TGTGCCAGCAGCTTAGCTCCCCAGCGGGGGGGCTCGAATGAGCAGTTCTTC. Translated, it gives CASSLAPQRGGSNEQFF.

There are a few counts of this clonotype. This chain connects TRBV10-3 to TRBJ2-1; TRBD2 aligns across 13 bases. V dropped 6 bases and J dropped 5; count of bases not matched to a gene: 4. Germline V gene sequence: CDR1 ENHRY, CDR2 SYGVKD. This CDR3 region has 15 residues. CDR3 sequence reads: CAISRTSGRDNEQFF. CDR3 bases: TGTGCCATCAGCCGAACTAGCGGGAGGGACAATGAGCAGTTCTTC.

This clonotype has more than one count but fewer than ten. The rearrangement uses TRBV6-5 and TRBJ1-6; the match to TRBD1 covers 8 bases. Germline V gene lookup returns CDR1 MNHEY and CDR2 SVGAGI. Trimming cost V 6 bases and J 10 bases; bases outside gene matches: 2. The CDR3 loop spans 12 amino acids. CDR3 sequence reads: CASRQGGSPLHF. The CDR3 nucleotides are TGTGCCAGCAGACAGGGGGGCTCACCCCTCCACTTT.

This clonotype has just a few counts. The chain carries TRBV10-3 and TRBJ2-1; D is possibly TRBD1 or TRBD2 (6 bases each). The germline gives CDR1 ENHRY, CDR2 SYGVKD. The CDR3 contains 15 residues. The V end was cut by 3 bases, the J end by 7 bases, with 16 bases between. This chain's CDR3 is CAISDTGARSNEQFF. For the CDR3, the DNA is TGTGCCATCAGTGATACGGGGGCGAGATCGAATGAGCAGTTCTTC.

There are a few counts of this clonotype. The CDR3 DNA sequence: TGTGCCAGCAGTCTGGACAGGGATCTCACAGATACGCAGTATTTT. Its translation is CASSLDRDLTDTQYF. V gene TRBV2 combines with J gene TRBJ2-3; 8 nucleotides line up with TRBD1. Germline trimming cut 5 bases from V and 2 bases from J; bases unmatched to any gene: 6. The CDR3 extends over 15 amino acids. CDR1 and CDR2 (germline): SNHLY, FYNNEI.

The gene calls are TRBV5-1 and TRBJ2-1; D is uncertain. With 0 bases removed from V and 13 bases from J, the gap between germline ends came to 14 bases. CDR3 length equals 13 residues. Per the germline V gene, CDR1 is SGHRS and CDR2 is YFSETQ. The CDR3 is CASSLDGVVSQFF. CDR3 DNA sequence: TGCGCCAGCAGCTTGGATGGGGTGGTGAGTCAGTTCTTC.